Below, one T cell receptor (beta chain) is given with its context. This clonotype was counted many times. Its specific antigen is unknown. No base-level quality is on record; no much larger clone is a single base apart. Read against the paper, the sample's time point label means: newly diagnosed GD, antithyroid drugs for less than 3 months. For both TCR sequencing and RNA sequencing, RNA was extracted from PBMCs in TRIzol. The diagnosis of Graves' disease was made according to American Thyroid Association guidelines. Patients were recruited from an endocrinology department in Xi'an, China. From each patient, around 9 milliliters of peripheral blood was collected into an EDTA anticoagulant tube. Ficoll Paque Plus density gradient separation was used to isolate PBMCs, and no further T cell sorting was done. An Agilent 2100 Bioanalyzer and agarose gel were used to check RNA quality, and a NanoDrop 2000 was used to measure RNA concentration.

From V the trimming removes 6 bases and from J it removes 5 bases, while the gene matches leave 5 bases of the junction unaccounted for. The CDR3 spans 13 residues, from the cysteine through the phenylalanine. Only the CDR3 DNA stays, 39 bases, in frame from base 1. Looking up the germline V gene yields CDR1 SNHLY and CDR2 FYNNEI. The source of the sample is a study of regulatory T cells in long-lasting Graves disease (TCRdb year 2021). Turning to the overall study: Patients with newly diagnosed Graves' disease had been on antithyroid drugs for under 3 months. The study was registered as a clinical trial and conducted in China. This study used TCR sequencing and RNA sequencing of peripheral blood to compare persistent Graves' disease patients against newly diagnosed Graves' disease patients. TCR sequencing covered some 13 persistent and approximately 20 newly diagnosed Graves' disease patients, about 35 samples in total. Study-wide findings and limitations: The authors noted that the small sample size was a limitation that may lower accuracy. Sequencing and analysis were restricted to the TCR beta chain. Patients with persistent disease shared more public clonotypes (roughly 2,900) than newly diagnosed patients did (around 980). Compared with newly diagnosed patients, patients with persistent Graves' disease had lower TCR Shannon entropy and fewer highly expanded clones, which suggests clonal expansion. Because the primary lesion, thyroid tissue, could not be accessed, the study looked at peripheral blood alone. TRBV28, TRBJ1-2 and TRBJ2-5 were preferentially used in persistent disease, while TRBV20-1 and TRBJ2-1 were favored in newly diagnosed disease.

To prepare the library, multiplex PCR was applied. The sequencer listed for this sample is Illumina HiSeq 4000. TCR beta libraries were built with iRepertoire HTBI primers and Arm-PCR amplification of CDR3 regions. Gel purification was performed on PCR products prior to sequencing. In the paper's pipeline: Gene usage analysis of CDR3 amino acid clonotypes used the 62 TRBV and about 13 TRBJ segments found across samples. COPE and FqMerger were used to merge the filtered high-quality paired reads into contigs. BLAST was used to align contigs to the IMGT TRBV, TRBD and TRBJ reference genes, and CDR3 was defined following IMGT. Highly expanded clones were defined as clonotypes with a frequency above 0.1%. Shannon entropy served as the measure of repertoire diversity, while the Gini coefficient captured V-J evenness. Public clonotypes were defined as clonotypes shared by more than one individual. Using fastp trimming at Q25 and MiXCR clonotype assembly, TCRdb reanalyzed the public sequencing data and kept in-frame beta chains. Under each unique CDR3 protein, matching rows form one entry showing the most common genes and DNA. The V and J calls, along with clone size, are taken from TCRdb and not from the paper's own processing. This sample is represented by approximately 540,000 distinct CDR3 sequences; around 11% of them were singletons. The top ten hold 8.9% of the sample.

These data were also filed under a second study, of T cells in Graves' hyperthyroidism and ophthalmopathy. According to the second study: Stable Graves' hyperthyroidism was defined as no progression to ophthalmopathy during 18 months of follow-up. The hyperthyroidism patients were between 18 and 65 years old and newly diagnosed, with a disease duration of less than 2 months. Exclusion was applied to patients with uncontrolled infections, other autoimmune diseases, pregnancy or lactation. Diagnoses were established on the basis of clinical symptoms, serum thyroxine and TRAb, thyroid ultrasound, and orbital computed tomography. For the first round of RT-PCR on the TCR CDR3, the HTBI primer set was used together with the Qiagen OneStep RT-PCR kit. Most expanded thyroid clonotypes (frequency above 0.001) were also detected in blood, a finding suggesting that blood repertoires may reflect thyroid immune responses. A model built on a 13 V-J signature distinguished ophthalmopathy from stable hyperthyroidism, reaching approximately 89% sensitivity and approximately 81% specificity in cross-validation and 80%/75% in testing. In validation, the model predicted progression to ophthalmopathy a median of roughly 6.2 months before onset, with roughly 70% sensitivity and roughly 77% specificity. A discovery cohort of around 100 patients, 43 with Graves' ophthalmopathy and approximately 57 with stable Graves' hyperthyroidism, was used to find distinguishing TCR V-J signatures. Prospective prediction of ophthalmopathy was tested in an independent validation cohort of under 20 hyperthyroidism patients and some 17 patients who later progressed to ophthalmopathy. The 100 discovery patients were divided at random into training and test sets in a 7:3 ratio. Thyroid tissue and blood T-cell repertoires from six or seven Graves' hyperthyroidism patients were also compared in the study. After sampling, hyperthyroidism patients received methimazole starting at 30 mg daily, and ophthalmopathy patients received high-dose intravenous methylprednisolone. Libraries were constructed in a second round of multiplex PCR, after which size selection and purification were carried out. Sequencing of the libraries was done on an Illumina HiSeq2000 using paired-end 100 bp reads. SOAPnuke was used to process the raw data, with reads discarded if the reads contained adapters or uncalled bases, had a mean Phred below 15, or lacked an exact constant-primer or identifier match. High-quality paired reads were merged using COPE v1.2.5, and each unique nucleotide sequence was defined as a clonotype. Clonotypes were aligned to IMGT TRBV, TRBD and TRBJ reference segments using MiTCR v1.1. The analysis included only V-J combinations with a frequency above 0.0001, which together covered 99.2% of the repertoires. A TCS score was defined as the ratio of F50 (clonal expansion) to E x V (chaos), with BLOSUM62-based TCRdist applied between CDR3 peptides within each V-J. Welch's t-statistics and random forest reduced around 510 V-J features to under 15, which were used in a naive Bayes classifier (R e1071). Sample size was not statistically predetermined, and blinding of investigators to group allocation was not performed. The paper reports TCR Vbeta CDR3 sequencing of 135 peripheral blood samples: 40 or so ophthalmopathy, fewer than 85 hyperthyroidism and about 17 progressor patients.

Recombination joined TRBV2 with TRBJ1-2; TRBD1 agrees with 8 junctional bases. The clonotype comes from a woman younger than 45 with Graves disease. Donor details come from another sample of the same person, matched by shared clones. The sequenced sample was peripheral blood mononuclear cells (PBMCs), obtained at new diagnosis, from a patient treated with antithyroid drugs. The DNA sequence is given as TGTGCCAGCAGCGGACAGGGAGTATATGGCTACACCTTC. Its protein is CASSGQGVYGYTF.